The clone carrying this TCR beta chain was recorded many times. As yet, its antigen is unknown. An end of the junction does not agree with germline; a read error may underlie this. These data originate in a study of breast tumors, draining lymph nodes, adjacent tissues. Findings and limits, study-wide: Tumors had less TCR diversity than lymph nodes, more than nontumor tissue.

Breast cancer patients provided tissue from their axillary draining lymph nodes. TCRdb analysed the multiplex PCR reads with MiXCR anew, one entry per CDR3 protein. The sample gives around 130,000 distinct CDR3 sequences, roughly 20% of which show up once; around 2.2% is in the top ten. Germline lookup yields CDR1 LGHDT and CDR2 YNNKEL (reference sequence). The CDR3 totals 13 residues. The chain links TRBV3-1 to TRBJ2-7; D gene ambiguous. What was sequenced was axillary lymph node tissue. This clonotype was obtained from a female donor with breast cancer. Some clones in this sample may be carry-over from other donors' samples. The CDR3 reads CASSQTLDGEQYF. The DNA of the CDR3 is TGTGCCAGCAGCCAAACCTTGGACGGCGAGCAATACTTC.